This T cell receptor (beta chain) was sequenced during a study of blood T cell repertoires in COVID-19. Overall study context: Sites across the United States, Italy and Spain contributed samples from acute and convalescent COVID-19.

Germline-derived CDR1 and CDR2 are LNHDA and SQIVND (reference sequence). V gave up 10 bases and J gave up 7 bases, with 17 bases separating them. This CDR3 spans 12 amino acids. Original data processing: Researchers report that nucleated cell counts were estimated from reference gene primer amplification. Profiling relied on immunoSEQ multiplex PCR, and the TCRdb table lists in-frame clones only, not all of them. Clonal size and the V and J genes are those of that table, whereas D and trimming came from the DNA. The sample holds under 130,000 clones, over 65% seen once. This clonotype was obtained from a human donor in a cohort sampled during active COVID-19. Sequenced input: peripheral blood. This chain uses TRBV19 with TRBJ2-7; possible D gene TRBD1, 6 bases. CDR3 in amino acids: CATTVGASEQYF. The CDR3 DNA sequence: TGTGCCACCACTGTGGGGGCGAGTGAGCAGTACTTC.